This T cell receptor beta chain came from a study of blood T cell repertoires in COVID-19 (TCRdb year 2020). Broadly, across the study: Collaborator samples came from the United States, Italy and Spain and covered acute and convalescent phases of COVID-19. The prospective study material was composed of cDNA or gDNA derived from T cells, B-cell-depleted T cells, or PBMCs. Deeply sampled blood TCRbeta repertoires from subjects exposed to, actively infected with, or recovered from COVID-19 were included in the dataset. A freely available public database, intended as a resource for researchers studying the immune response to SARS-CoV-2, is where the repertoires were released. The samples were drawn from the first 160 participants of the ongoing ImmuneRACE study and from some 1,300 subjects provided by 6 global collaborators. A de-identified subject ID, COVID-19 status, age in years and sex were almost always included in the sample metadata. HLA class I and class II types, where available, came from metadata supplied by the sample provider rather than from assay-based typing. On the study overall, not on this receptor specifically: The quantity of clinical and demographic metadata differed by source and by participant and was supplied without curation.

Collaborating institutions collected whole blood in K2EDTA tubes following their own protocols. For TCRbeta analysis, collaborators shipped samples in one of three forms: frozen whole blood, isolated PBMCs, or DNA extracted from either of those sample types. The immunoSEQ Assay, a bias-controlled multiplex PCR, was used to amplify TCRbeta CDR3 regions from genomic DNA. The paper's data handling went like this. The number of nucleated cells in each sample was estimated by amplification of reference gene primers within the assay. To quantify the absolute abundance of each unique TCRbeta CDR3 rearrangement, sequence reads were collapsed and filtered. For each sample, productive Simpson clonality was calculated by taking the square root of Simpson's diversity index across productive rearrangements. Imported from immuneACCESS, the table was reduced by TCRdb to in-frame sequences with V and J called. These copies leave out some clones; in studies compared against another copy, an unresolved V gene accounts for under half, and the cause of the remainder is not known. V and J calls and clone size follow that table, whereas D and trimming were derived from the DNA. The sample profile shows roughly 100,000 clones; under 90% of them were found once. Together, the top ten hold roughly 13% of the sample.

In the germline V gene (reference sequence), CDR1 corresponds to SGHKS and CDR2 to YYEKEE. The CDR3 runs 14 residues from the cysteine to the phenylalanine. Only the CDR3 part of the read is kept: 42 bases, read in frame from the first base. V sheds 4 bases and J sheds 6 bases, leaving 14 bases between their ends. Of note for this clone: Its antigen has not been determined. Base qualities are not at hand, and no much larger clone is one base apart.

The clonotype originates from a human donor in a cohort sampled during active or convalescent COVID-19. The rearranged chain carries TRBV5-5 and TRBJ2-1, with the D gene call left open. Sequenced material: peripheral blood. The sequenced DNA is TGTGCCAGCAGCCCCCAGGTGTGGTTCAATGAGCAGTTCTTC. Its translation is CASSPQVWFNEQFF.